This section outlines one T cell receptor (beta chain) sequence together with its context. Profiled with immunoSEQ multiplex PCR; TCRdb holds only in-frame clones, not every one. Altogether about 220,000 clones are present, just under 95% being singletons, with the ten largest covering roughly 1.6%. The sample originates from a study of control samples from healthy donors and cancer patients. Sequenced input: blood. The source of this sequence is a man in his forties or fifties in good health.

CDR3 residues: CASIDRATYEQYF. In DNA form, the CDR3 reads TGTGCCAGCATAGACAGGGCAACCTACGAGCAGTACTTC. This chain joins TRBV28 and TRBJ2-7, with 7 bases identical to TRBD1. The CDR3 length is 13 residues. V gave up 7 bases and J gave up 2 bases; unmatched junction bases: 5. Per the germline V gene, CDR1 is MDHEN and CDR2 is SYDVKM.